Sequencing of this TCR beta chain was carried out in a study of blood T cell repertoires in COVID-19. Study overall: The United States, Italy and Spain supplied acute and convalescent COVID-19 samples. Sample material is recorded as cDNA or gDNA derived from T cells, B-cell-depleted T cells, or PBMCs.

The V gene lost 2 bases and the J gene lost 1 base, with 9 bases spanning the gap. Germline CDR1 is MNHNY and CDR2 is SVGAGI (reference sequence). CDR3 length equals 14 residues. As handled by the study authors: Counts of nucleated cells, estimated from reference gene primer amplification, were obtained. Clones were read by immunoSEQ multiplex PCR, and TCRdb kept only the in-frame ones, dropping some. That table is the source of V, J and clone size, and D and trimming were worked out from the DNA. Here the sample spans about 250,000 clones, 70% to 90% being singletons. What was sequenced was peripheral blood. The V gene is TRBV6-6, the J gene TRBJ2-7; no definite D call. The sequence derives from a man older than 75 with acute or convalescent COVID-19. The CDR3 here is CASSYEMRSYEQYF. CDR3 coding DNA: TGTGCCAGCAGTTACGAGATGAGGTCCTACGAGCAGTACTTC.